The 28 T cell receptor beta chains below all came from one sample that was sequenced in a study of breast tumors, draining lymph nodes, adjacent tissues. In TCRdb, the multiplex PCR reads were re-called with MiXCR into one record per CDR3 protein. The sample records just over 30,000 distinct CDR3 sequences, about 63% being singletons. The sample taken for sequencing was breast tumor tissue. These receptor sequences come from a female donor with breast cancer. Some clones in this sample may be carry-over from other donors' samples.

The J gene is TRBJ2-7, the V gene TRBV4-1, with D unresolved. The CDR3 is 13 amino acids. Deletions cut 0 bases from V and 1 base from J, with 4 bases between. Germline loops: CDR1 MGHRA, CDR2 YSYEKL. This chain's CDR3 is CASSQDNSYEQYF. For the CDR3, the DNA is TGCGCCAGCAGCCAAGATAATTCCTACGAGCAGTACTTC.

The CDR3 reads CASSLVGGVGETQYF. The CDR3 DNA sequence: TGTGCCAGCAGCTTAGTTGGGGGAGTCGGGGAGACCCAGTACTTC. The rearrangement uses TRBV11-2 and TRBJ2-1; D may correspond to TRBD1 or TRBD2 (5 bases each). Gene TRBJ2-5 matches the end of the DNA better, so the J call may be wrong. CDR3 length: 15 residues. Germline V lookup: CDR1 SGHAT, CDR2 FQNNGV.

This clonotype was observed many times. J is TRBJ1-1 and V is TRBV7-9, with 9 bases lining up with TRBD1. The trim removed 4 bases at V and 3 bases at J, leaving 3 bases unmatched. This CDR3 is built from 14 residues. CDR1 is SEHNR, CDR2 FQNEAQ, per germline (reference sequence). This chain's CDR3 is CASSSQGAYTEAFF. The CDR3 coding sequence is TGTGCCAGCAGCTCACAGGGGGCATACACTGAAGCTTTCTTT.

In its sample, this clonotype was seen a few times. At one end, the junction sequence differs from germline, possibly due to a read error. The CDR3 DNA reads as TGTGCTAGCAGGCCCGACGGGGGGGAGCTGTTTTTT. Protein: CASRPDGGELFF. The chain links TRBV7-7 to TRBJ2-2; D is unresolved. The CDR3 is 12 amino acids. Germline loops: CDR1 SSHAT, CDR2 FNYEAQ (reference sequence).

The CDR3 loop reads CASSLVFASGGYEQYF. In DNA, the CDR3 is TGTGCCAGCAGCTTAGTCTTCGCTAGCGGGGGGTACGAGCAGTACTTC. This chain joins TRBV7-2 and TRBJ2-7; TRBD2 aligns across 11 bases. Germline V CDR1 and CDR2: SGHTA, FQGNSA. J gave up 4 bases and V 1 base, and 6 bases lay outside the gene matches. The CDR3 spans 16 residues. The variable domain in full, with the rest retrieved from reference TRBV7-2 and TRBJ2-7, is GAGVSQSPSNKVTEKGKDVELRCDPISGHTALYWYRQSLGQGLEFLIYFQGNSAPDKSGLPSDRFSAERTGGSVSTLTIQRTQQEDSAVYLCASSLVFASGGYEQYFGPGTRLTVT.

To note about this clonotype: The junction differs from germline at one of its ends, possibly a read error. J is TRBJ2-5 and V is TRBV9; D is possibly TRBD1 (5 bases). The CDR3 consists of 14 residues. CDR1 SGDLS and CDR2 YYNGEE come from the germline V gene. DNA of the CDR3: TGTGCTAGCAGCGTAGGGGTGGTTCTCGAGACCCAGTACTTC. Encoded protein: CASSVGVVLETQYF.

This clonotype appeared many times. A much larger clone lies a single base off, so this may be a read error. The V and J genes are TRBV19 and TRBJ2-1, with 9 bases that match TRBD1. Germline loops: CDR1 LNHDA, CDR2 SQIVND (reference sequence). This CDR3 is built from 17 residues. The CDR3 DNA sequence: TGTGCCAGTAGTATCTCGACAGGGGGGAAAGTCTACAATGAGCAGTCCTTC. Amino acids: CASSISTGGKVYNEQSF.

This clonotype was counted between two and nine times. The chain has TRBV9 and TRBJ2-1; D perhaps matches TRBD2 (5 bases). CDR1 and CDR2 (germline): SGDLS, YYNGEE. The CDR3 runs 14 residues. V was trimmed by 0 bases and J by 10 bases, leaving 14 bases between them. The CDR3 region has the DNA TGTGCCAGCAGCGTAGGGGTAAAGGGAGCGGAGCAGTTCTTC. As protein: CASSVGVKGAEQFF.

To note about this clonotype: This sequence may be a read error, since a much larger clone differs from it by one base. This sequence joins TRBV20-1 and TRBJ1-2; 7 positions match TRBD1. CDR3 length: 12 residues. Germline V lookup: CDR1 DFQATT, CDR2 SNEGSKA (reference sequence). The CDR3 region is CSASGQDYGSTF. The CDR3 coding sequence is TGCAGTGCTAGCGGACAGGACTATGGCTCCACCTTC.

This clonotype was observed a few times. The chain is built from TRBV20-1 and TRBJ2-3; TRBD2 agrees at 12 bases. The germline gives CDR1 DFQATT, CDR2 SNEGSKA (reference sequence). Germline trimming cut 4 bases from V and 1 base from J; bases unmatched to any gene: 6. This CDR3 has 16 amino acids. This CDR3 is CSAITSGGRGTDTQYF. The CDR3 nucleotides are TGCAGTGCTATTACTAGCGGGGGGAGAGGCACAGATACGCAGTATTTT.

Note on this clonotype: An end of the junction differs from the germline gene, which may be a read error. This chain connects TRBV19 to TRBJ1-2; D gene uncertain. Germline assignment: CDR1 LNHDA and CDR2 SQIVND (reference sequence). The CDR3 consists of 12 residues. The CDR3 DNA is TGTGCCAGTAGTATCGGGCAGATTGGCTGCACCTTC. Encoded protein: CASSIGQIGCTF.

CDR3 DNA: TGCGCCAGCAGCCAAGATTCCTTCGCGGGACAATACGAGCAGTACTTC. Its protein product is CASSQDSFAGQYEQYF. This rearrangement joins TRBV4-1 to TRBJ2-7, with D tentatively TRBD1 or TRBD2 (6 bases each). The CDR3 length is 16 residues. V lost 0 bases to trimming and J lost 4 bases, with 16 bases between them. Per germline, CDR1 MGHRA and CDR2 YSYEKL.

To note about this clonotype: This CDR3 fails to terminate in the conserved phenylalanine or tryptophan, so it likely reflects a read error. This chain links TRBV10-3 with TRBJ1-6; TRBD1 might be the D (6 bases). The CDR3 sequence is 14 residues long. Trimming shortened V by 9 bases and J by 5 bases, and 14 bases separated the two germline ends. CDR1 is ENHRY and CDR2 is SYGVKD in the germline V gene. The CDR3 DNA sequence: TGTGCCATACAAGGGACACGCGATAATTCACCCCTCCACTCT. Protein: CAIQGTRDNSPLHS.

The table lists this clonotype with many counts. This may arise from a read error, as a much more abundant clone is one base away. The CDR3 DNA sequence: TGTGCCAGCAGCTTGTCAGGGGCACTCTACGAGCAGTACTTC. Amino acid sequence: CASSLSGALYEQYF. The rearrangement uses TRBV5-5 and TRBJ2-7; D perhaps matches TRBD1 (6 bases). The V and J ends lost 1 base and 3 bases respectively, with 11 bases between them. Germline V gene data show CDR1 as SGHKS and CDR2 as YYEKEE (reference sequence). The CDR3 consists of 14 residues.

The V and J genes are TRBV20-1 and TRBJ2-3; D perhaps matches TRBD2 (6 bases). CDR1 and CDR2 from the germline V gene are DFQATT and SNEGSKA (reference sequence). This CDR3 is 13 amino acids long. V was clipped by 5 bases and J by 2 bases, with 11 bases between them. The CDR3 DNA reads TGCAGTGCTTATGGGACTCTCACAGATACGCAGTATTTT. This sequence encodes CSAYGTLTDTQYF.

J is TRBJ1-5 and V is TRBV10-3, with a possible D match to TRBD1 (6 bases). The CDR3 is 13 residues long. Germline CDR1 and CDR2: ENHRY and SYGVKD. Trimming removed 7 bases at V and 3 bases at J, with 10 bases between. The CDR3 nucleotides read TGTGCCATCAATAGACAGGTCAATCAGCCCCAGCATTTT. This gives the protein CAINRQVNQPQHF.

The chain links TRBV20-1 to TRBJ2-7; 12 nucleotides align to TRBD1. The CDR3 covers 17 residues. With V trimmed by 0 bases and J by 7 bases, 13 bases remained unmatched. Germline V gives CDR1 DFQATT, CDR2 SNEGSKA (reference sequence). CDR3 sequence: CSARDPSPGQGAGEQYF. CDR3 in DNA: TGCAGTGCTAGAGATCCCTCACCGGGACAGGGGGCCGGGGAGCAGTACTTC.

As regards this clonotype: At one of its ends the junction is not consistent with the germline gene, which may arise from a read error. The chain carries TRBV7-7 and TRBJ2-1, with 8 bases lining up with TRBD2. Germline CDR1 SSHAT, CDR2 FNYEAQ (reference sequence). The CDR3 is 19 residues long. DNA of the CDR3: TGTGCTAGCAGCTTATCAGGGGAGTTGCGGGGGGAGATTGTCGATGAGCAGTTCTTC. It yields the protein CASSLSGELRGEIVDEQFF.

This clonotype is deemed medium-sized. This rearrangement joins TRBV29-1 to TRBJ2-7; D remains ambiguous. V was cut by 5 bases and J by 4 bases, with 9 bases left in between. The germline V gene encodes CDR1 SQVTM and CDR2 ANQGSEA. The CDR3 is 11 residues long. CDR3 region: CSVRIWYEQYF. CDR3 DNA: TGCAGCGTTAGAATCTGGTACGAGCAGTACTTC.

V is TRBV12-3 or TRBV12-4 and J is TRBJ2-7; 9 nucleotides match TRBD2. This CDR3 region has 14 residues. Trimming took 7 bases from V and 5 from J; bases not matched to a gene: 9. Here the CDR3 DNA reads TGTGCCAGCACCTCCAGGACTAGCGTAAACGAGCAGTACTTC. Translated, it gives CASTSRTSVNEQYF.

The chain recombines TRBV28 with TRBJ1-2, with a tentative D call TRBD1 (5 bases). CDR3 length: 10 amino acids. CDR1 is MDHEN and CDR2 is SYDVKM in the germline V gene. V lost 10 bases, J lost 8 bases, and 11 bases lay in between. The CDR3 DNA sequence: TGTGCCACAGGGTGGGGAGGCTACACCTTC. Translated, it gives CATGWGGYTF.

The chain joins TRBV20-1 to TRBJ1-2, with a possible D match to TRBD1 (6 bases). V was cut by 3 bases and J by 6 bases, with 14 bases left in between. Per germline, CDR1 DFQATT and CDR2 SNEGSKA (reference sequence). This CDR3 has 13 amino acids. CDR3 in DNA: TGCAGTGCTAGCCCCGGACAGAGGAATGGCTACACCTTC. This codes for CSASPGQRNGYTF.

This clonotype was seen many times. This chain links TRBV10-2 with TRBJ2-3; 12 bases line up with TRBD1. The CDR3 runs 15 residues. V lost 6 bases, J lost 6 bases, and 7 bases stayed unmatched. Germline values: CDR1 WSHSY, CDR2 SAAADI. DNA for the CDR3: TGCGCCAGCAGCGGGACAGGGGGCGCATCGGATACGCAGTATTTT. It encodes CASSGTGGASDTQYF.

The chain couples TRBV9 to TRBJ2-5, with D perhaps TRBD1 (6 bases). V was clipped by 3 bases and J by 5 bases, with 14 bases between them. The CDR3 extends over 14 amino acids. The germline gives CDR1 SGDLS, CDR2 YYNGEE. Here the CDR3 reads CASSALQGRETQYF. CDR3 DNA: TGTGCCAGCAGCGCTTTACAGGGAAGGGAGACCCAGTACTTC.

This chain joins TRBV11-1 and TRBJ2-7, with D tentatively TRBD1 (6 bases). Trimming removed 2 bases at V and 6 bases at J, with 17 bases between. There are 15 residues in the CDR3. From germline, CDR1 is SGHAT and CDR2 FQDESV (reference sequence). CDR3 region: CASSLRGDRYVEQYF. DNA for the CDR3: TGTGCCAGCAGCTTACGGGGAGACAGGTACGTCGAGCAGTACTTC.

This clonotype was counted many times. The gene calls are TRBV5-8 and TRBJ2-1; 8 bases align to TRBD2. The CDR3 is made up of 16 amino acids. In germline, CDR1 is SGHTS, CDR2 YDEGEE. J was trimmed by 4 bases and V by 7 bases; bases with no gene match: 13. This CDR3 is CASYSRGLGWYNEQFF. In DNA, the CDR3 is TGTGCCAGCTATAGCCGGGGACTAGGTTGGTACAATGAGCAGTTCTTC. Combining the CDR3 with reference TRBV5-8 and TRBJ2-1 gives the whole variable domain EAGVTQSPTHLIKTRGQQATLRCSPISGHTSVYWYQQALGLGLQFLLWYDEGEERNRGNFPPRFSGRQFPNYSSELNVNALELEDSALYLCASYSRGLGWYNEQFFGPGTRLTVL.

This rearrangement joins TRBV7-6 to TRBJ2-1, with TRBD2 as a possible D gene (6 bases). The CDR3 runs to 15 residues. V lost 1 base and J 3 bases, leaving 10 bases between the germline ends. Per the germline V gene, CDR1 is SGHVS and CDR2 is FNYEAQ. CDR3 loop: CASSLEWGVYNEQFF. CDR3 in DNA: TGTGCCAGCAGCTTAGAGTGGGGGGTCTACAATGAGCAGTTCTTC.

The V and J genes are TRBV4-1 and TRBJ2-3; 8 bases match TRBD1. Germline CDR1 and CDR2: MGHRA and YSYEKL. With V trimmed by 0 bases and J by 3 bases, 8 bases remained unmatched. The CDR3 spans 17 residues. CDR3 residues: CASSQDPQGAQTDTQYF. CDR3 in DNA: TGCGCCAGCAGCCAAGATCCGCAGGGGGCGCAGACAGATACGCAGTATTTT.